The source of this TCR beta chain is a study of blood T cell repertoires in COVID-19. Study in general: The United States, Italy and Spain were the sources of the acute and convalescent COVID-19 samples. The cDNA or gDNA used as material had been derived from T cells, B-cell-depleted T cells, or PBMCs.

In the original workflow: Researchers report that nucleated cell counts were estimated from reference gene primer amplification. Sequenced by immunoSEQ multiplex PCR; TCRdb stores in-frame clones only, minus some. V and J calls and clone size are those listed in that table; D and trimming were worked out from the DNA. The repertoire includes approximately 100,000 clones, 80% to 90% of them detected once, and about 30% sits in the top ten. Germline V CDR1 and CDR2: SGHRS, YFSETQ. This CDR3 spans 14 amino acids. The ends lost 4 bases at V and 4 bases at J; junction bases unmatched: 4. This clonotype was sampled from a woman older than 75 with acute or convalescent COVID-19. This chain connects TRBV5-1 to TRBJ1-1; 10 bases align to TRBD1. Sample: peripheral blood. CDR3 nucleotides: TGCGCCAGCAGCCCGGGACAGGGGTTCACTGAAGCTTTCTTT. Its protein is CASSPGQGFTEAFF.